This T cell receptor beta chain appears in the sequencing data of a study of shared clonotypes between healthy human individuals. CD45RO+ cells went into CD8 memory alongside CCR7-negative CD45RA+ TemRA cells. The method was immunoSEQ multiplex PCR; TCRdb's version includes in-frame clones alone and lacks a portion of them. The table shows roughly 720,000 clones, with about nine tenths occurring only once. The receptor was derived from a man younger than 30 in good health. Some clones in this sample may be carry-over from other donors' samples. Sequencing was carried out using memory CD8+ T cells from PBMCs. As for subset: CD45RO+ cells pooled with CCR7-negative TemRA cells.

The CDR3 bases are TGTGCCAGCAGGACAGGGGAGGGCAATCAGCCCCAGCATTTT. Its translation: CASRTGEGNQPQHF. This chain links TRBV6-5 with TRBJ1-5; 8 bases agree with TRBD1. Germline assignment: CDR1 MNHEY and CDR2 SVGAGI. This CDR3 has 14 residues. V lost 6 bases and J lost 2; bases outside the gene matches: 3.